Below are 18 T cell receptor beta chains sequenced from a single sample in a study of T cells in Graves' hyperthyroidism and ophthalmopathy. There were TCR beta CDR3 regions amplified from RNA transcripts. First-round RT-PCR targeting the TCR CDR3 was performed with the HTBI primer set. TCRdb reanalysed the multiplex PCR reads using MiXCR and keeps one entry per CDR3 protein. The repertoire holds 500,000 to 600,000 distinct CDR3 sequences, with 40% to 55% as singletons. The sample comprised peripheral blood or thyroid tissue (not recorded which). These receptors were taken from an adult woman with Graves' disease, either hyperthyroidism or ophthalmopathy (not recorded which).

This chain links TRBV10-3 with TRBJ1-2; a weak D match, TRBD1 (6 bases). The CDR3 consists of 12 residues. V was pared by 3 bases and J by 8 bases, with 10 bases between. CDR1 and CDR2 from the germline V gene are ENHRY and SYGVKD. Here the CDR3 DNA reads TGTGCCATCAGTGAAACAGGGACGGGCTACACCTTC. Protein: CAISETGTGYTF.

The chain employs TRBV7-9 and TRBJ2-5; tentatively, D is TRBD2 (8 bases). CDR1 and CDR2 (germline): SEHNR, FQNEAQ (reference sequence). V lost 5 bases to trimming and J lost 5 bases, with 15 bases between them. There are 14 residues in the CDR3. The CDR3 sequence: CASSRSGTAETQYF. Here the CDR3 DNA reads TGTGCCAGCAGCCGTAGCGGGACAGCGGAGACCCAGTACTTC.

The gene calls are TRBV13 and TRBJ2-7; TRBD2 agrees at 8 bases. V gave up 8 bases and J gave up 7 bases; unmatched junction bases: 10. The CDR3 runs to 13 residues. The germline V gene encodes CDR1 PRHDT and CDR2 FYEKMQ (reference sequence). This CDR3 reads CASRRSGSDEQYF. Written as DNA, the CDR3 is TGTGCCAGCCGAAGGAGCGGGAGTGATGAGCAGTACTTC.

There are many counts of this clonotype. This sequence joins TRBV6-5 and TRBJ1-6; the D is unclear. CDR3 length: 13 amino acids. V dropped 0 bases and J dropped 7 bases, with 4 bases sitting between them. CDR1 is MNHEY, CDR2 SVGAGI, per germline. The CDR3 nucleotides read TGTGCCAGCAGTTACTCGGGGAATTCACCCCTCCACTTT. This gives the protein CASSYSGNSPLHF.

V and J are TRBV11-2 and TRBJ2-7; D not resolved. The CDR3 length is 15 residues. V shed 0 bases and J shed 2 bases, with 11 bases lying between them. The germline V gene encodes CDR1 SGHAT and CDR2 FQNNGV. The CDR3 loop reads CASSLDPVGTYEQYF. In nucleotides, the CDR3 is TGTGCCAGCAGCTTAGACCCGGTTGGCACCTACGAGCAGTACTTC. The variable domain in full, completed from reference TRBV11-2 and TRBJ2-7, reads EAGVAQSPRYKIIEKRQSVAFWCNPISGHATLYWYQQILGQGPKLLIQFQNNGVVDDSQLPKDRFSAERLKGVDSTLKIQPAKLEDSAVYLCASSLDPVGTYEQYFGPGTRLTVT.

Remarks on this clonotype: It is likely a read error, because the conserved phenylalanine at the end of the CDR3 is missing. The DNA is left out, because the CDR3 cannot be placed on it with certainty; the CDR3 is given as TCRdb lists it. This chain links TRBV19 with TRBJ1-4; the table gives TRBD1 as D, unverified against the DNA. The CDR3 is 16 residues long, ends included. Germline V lookup: CDR1 LNHDA, CDR2 SQIVND (reference sequence). CDR3 in amino acids: CASYDRILPGNEKLFS.

This clonotype was picked up a small number of times. The rearrangement joins TRBV29-1 to TRBJ1-2, with D unclear. There are 13 residues in the CDR3. Trimming left V 0 bases short and J 2 bases short, with 7 bases between. CDR1 SQVTM and CDR2 ANQGSEA come from the germline V gene. DNA of the CDR3: TGCAGCGTTGAAGATGGCCTCAACTATGGCTACACCTTC. It yields the protein CSVEDGLNYGYTF.

V gene TRBV28 combines with J gene TRBJ2-5; no reliable D call. CDR1 and CDR2 from the germline V gene are MDHEN and SYDVKM. This CDR3 is built from 15 residues. Trimming removed 2 bases at V and 5 bases at J, with 15 bases between. CDR3 loop: CASSLLSTVLETQYF. The DNA of the CDR3 is TGTGCCAGCAGTTTACTATCGACTGTCCTGGAGACCCAGTACTTC.

The table lists this clonotype with many counts. The chain combines TRBV2 with TRBJ1-6; possible D gene TRBD1, 5 bases. The ends were cut back, 7 bases at V and 0 bases at J, with 22 bases in the middle. The CDR3 totals 19 residues. Germline CDR1 is SNHLY and CDR2 is FYNNEI. CDR3 loop: CASNSPGTEFSSYNSPLHF. The DNA for the CDR3 is TGTGCCAGCAACAGTCCCGGGACGGAATTTAGCTCCTATAATTCACCCCTCCACTTT.

The chain carries TRBV10-3 and TRBJ1-6; D not resolved. Between the trimmed V and J ends, which lost 4 bases and 4 bases, there was a span of 5 bases. This CDR3 spans 13 amino acids. Germline assignment: CDR1 ENHRY and CDR2 SYGVKD. As DNA, the CDR3 is TGTGCCATCAGTGGAGGATATAATTCACCCCTCCACTTT. It is translated as CAISGGYNSPLHF.

Points on this clonotype: It is likely a read error, because the conserved phenylalanine at the end of the CDR3 is missing. The DNA is left out, because the CDR3 cannot be placed on it with certainty; the CDR3 is given as TCRdb lists it. This chain's CDR3 is CSAWEVVNT. The chain recombines TRBV20-1 with TRBJ2-6; the D call of TRBD2 is as the table states it, not checked on the DNA. The length of the CDR3 is 9 amino acids, counting both ends. Germline CDR1 reads DFQATT; CDR2 reads SNEGSKA (reference sequence).

The genes are TRBV20-1 and TRBJ1-4; D gene unclear. CDR1 is DFQATT, CDR2 SNEGSKA, per germline (reference sequence). The CDR3 sequence is 12 residues long. V was pared by 5 bases and J by 11 bases, with 15 bases between. The CDR3 DNA follows: TGCAGTGCTCCCTTCCGCGTGTTGAAACTGTTTTTT. Translating gives CSAPFRVLKLFF.

The chain has TRBV13 and TRBJ1-4; D may be TRBD1 (6 bases). The assigned J gene may be wrong: the sequence end matches TRBJ2-3 better. This CDR3 has 15 amino acids. Germline V gene sequence: CDR1 PRHDT, CDR2 FYEKMQ (reference sequence). The CDR3 bases are TGTGCCAGCAGCTTAGGCCAGGGGAGCCCAGATACGCAGTATTTT. Amino acid sequence: CASSLGQGSPDTQYF.

This clonotype was counted a few times. V gene TRBV7-9 combines with J gene TRBJ2-6; perhaps D is TRBD1 or TRBD2 (6 bases each). This CDR3 contains 16 residues. Germline-derived CDR1 and CDR2 are SEHNR and FQNEAQ (reference sequence). Trimming cost V 2 bases and J 5 bases, with 13 bases left between them. Here the CDR3 reads CASSLTGGAWANVLTF. The CDR3 DNA is TGTGCCAGCAGCTTAACCGGGGGCGCTTGGGCCAACGTCCTGACTTTC.

This sequence joins TRBV7-6 and TRBJ2-1, with 9 bases identical to TRBD2. CDR3 length: 14 amino acids. CDR1 SGHVS and CDR2 FNYEAQ come from the germline V gene. The V and J ends lost 5 bases and 7 bases, in that order; junction bases with no gene match: 6. The CDR3 is CASSTGLARNEQFF. The CDR3 region has the DNA TGTGCCAGCAGCACCGGACTAGCGAGGAATGAGCAGTTCTTC. Full variable domain (missing parts from reference TRBV7-6 and TRBJ2-1): GAGVSQSPRYKVTKRGQDVALRCDPISGHVSLYWYRQALGQGPEFLTYFNYEAQQDKSGLPNDRFSAERPEGSISTLTIQRTEQRDSAMYRCASSTGLARNEQFFGPGTRLTVL.

This clonotype was counted a single time. At one end, the junction sequence differs from germline, possibly due to a read error. This chain uses TRBV10-3 with TRBJ1-1; the D is unclear. CDR3 size: 14 residues. The germline V gene encodes CDR1 ENHRY and CDR2 SYGVKD. The CDR3, as DNA: TGTGCCAGCAGTTTTACCCGCCGGGACACTGAAGCTTTCTTT. It yields the protein CASSFTRRDTEAFF.

This clonotype was observed many times. The chain combines TRBV20-1 with TRBJ1-4, with D possibly being TRBD1 (5 bases). The CDR3 sequence is 13 residues long. The V end lost 6 bases, the J end lost 2 bases, and 10 bases lay between the germline ends. The germline V gene encodes CDR1 DFQATT and CDR2 SNEGSKA (reference sequence). In DNA, the CDR3 is TGCAGTGCGGCAGGGTCGACTAATGAAAAACTGTTTTTT. Translation gives CSAAGSTNEKLFF.

The rearrangement links TRBV19 to TRBJ2-1, with D perhaps assigned TRBD1 or TRBD2 (5 bases each). The V gene lost 5 bases and the J gene lost 7 bases, with 15 bases spanning the gap. There are 14 residues in the CDR3. Germline CDR1 is LNHDA and CDR2 is SQIVND (reference sequence). The CDR3 DNA is TGTGCCAGTAGTGTTATCGGGACCCTTAATGAGCAGTTCTTC. It yields the protein CASSVIGTLNEQFF.